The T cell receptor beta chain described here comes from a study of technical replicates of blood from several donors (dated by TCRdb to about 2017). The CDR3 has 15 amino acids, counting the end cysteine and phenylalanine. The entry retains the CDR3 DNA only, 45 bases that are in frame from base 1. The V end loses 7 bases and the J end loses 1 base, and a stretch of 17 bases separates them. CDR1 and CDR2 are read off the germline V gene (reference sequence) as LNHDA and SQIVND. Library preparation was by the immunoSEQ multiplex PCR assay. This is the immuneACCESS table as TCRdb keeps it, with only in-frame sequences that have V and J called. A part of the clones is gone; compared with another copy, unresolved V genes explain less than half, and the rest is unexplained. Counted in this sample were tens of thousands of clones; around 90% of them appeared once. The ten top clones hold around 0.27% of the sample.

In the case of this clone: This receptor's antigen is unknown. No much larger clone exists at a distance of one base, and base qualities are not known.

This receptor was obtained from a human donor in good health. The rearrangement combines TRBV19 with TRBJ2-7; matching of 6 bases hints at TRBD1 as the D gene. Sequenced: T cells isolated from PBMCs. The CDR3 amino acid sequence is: CASTMGPDSSYEQYF. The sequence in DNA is TGTGCCAGTACCATGGGCCCGGACAGTTCCTACGAGCAGTACTTC.